This T cell receptor beta chain was identified in a study of vaccination and CD4 T cells after COVID-19. Cultured CD4+ T-cell DNA underwent Oncomine TCR Beta short-read sequencing. Genomic DNA extraction was carried out from cultured CD4+ T cells. TCRdb passed the PCR reads through MiXCR, listing each CDR3 protein once. The table includes 14,000 to 15,000 distinct CDR3 sequences, about 28% detected once. Treatment of the sample: roughly 10-day PBMC culture with coronavirus spike peptide pools or control peptides (ViraFEST assay). Only a few counts were recorded for this clonotype. Its antigen is undetermined. V was clipped by 2 bases and J by 5 bases, with 4 bases between them. Germline V lookup: CDR1 SNHLY, CDR2 FYNNEI. CDR3 length: 11 amino acids.

The clonotype originates from a human donor with COVID-19. The gene calls are TRBV2 and TRBJ2-7, with unresolved D. Sample: cultured CD4+ T cells from blood. This chain's CDR3 is CASSEWNEQYF. In DNA, the CDR3 is TGTGCCAGCAGTGAATGGAACGAGCAGTACTTC.